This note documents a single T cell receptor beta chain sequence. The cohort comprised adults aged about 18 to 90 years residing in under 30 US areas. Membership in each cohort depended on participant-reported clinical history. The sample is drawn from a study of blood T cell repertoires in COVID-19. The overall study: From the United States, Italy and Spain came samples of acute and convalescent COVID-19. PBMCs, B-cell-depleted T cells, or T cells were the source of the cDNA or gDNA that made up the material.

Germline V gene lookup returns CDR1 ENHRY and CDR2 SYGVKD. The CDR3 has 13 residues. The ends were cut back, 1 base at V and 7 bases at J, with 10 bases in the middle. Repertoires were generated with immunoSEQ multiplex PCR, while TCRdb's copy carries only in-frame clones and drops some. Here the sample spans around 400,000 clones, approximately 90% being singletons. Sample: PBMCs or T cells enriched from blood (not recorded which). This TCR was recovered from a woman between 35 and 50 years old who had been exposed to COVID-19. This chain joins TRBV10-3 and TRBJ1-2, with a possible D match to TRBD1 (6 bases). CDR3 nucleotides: TGTGCCATCAGTGAGTTGGGGGGGGCTGGCTACACCTTC. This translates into CAISELGGAGYTF.